This TCR delta chain was sequenced in a study of gamma-delta chains in newborns, infants, children. On the study more broadly: Polyclonal expansion of innate γδ T cells after birth follows microbial exposure.

Germline V gives CDR1 GEAIGNYY, CDR2 EKD. CDR3 size: 18 residues. The ends were cut back, 1 base at V and 3 bases at J, with 23 bases in the middle. TCRdb fed the reads into CATT to redo clone calling. The data hold 9,000 to 9,500 delta-chain clones, with approximately 24% observed a single time. Source material: blood. This sequence was found in a child who was a newborn, infant or young child, either healthy, febrile or measles-vaccinated (not recorded which). The chain uses TRDV2 and TRDJ1; TRDD3 might be the D (6 bases). DNA of the CDR3: TGTGCCTGTGACACTTTGGGACTACACGGACTGGGAGCCGATAAACTCATCTTT. It encodes CACDTLGLHGLGADKLIF.